The clone carrying this TCR beta chain has just one count. These data come from a study of control samples from healthy donors and cancer patients. Here immunoSEQ multiplex PCR was the method, and the copy in TCRdb shows in-frame clones only, minus some. The sample has tens of thousands of clones; 90% to 95% are singletons. Germline assignment: CDR1 SGHAT and CDR2 FQNNGV. With 1 base removed from V and 4 bases from J, the gap between germline ends came to 13 bases. This CDR3 has 15 amino acids. The sequenced sample was blood. V and J are TRBV11-2 and TRBJ1-1; D is possibly TRBD1 (5 bases). The origin of this receptor is a young man in good health. CDR3 sequence: CASSLARGVGTEAFF. CDR3 bases: TGTGCCAGCAGCTTAGCCCGGGGGGTAGGCACTGAAGCTTTCTTT.